This is a list of T cell receptor beta chains from one sample in a study of shared clonotypes between healthy human individuals. Produced via immunoSEQ multiplex PCR; TCRdb's table is partial and in-frame only. The sample carries about 1,900,000 clones, approximately 94% recorded once. Sequences were obtained from naive CD8+ T cells sorted from blood. The receptors were sampled from a man aged 18 to 35 in good health. Each CDR3 is given with its conserved first and last residue. A D gene is named only where the DNA matches it firmly. Part of the rows lack a size; the others show once, few, many or a class for expanded clones.

j_gene	d_gene	abundance	v_gene	CDR3aa	CDR3nt
TRBJ2-7	NA	NA	TRBV29-1	CSVEEGRDPYEQYF	TGCAGCGTTGAAGAGGGCAGGGACCCCTACGAGCAGTACTTC
TRBJ2-2	NA	once	TRBV6-4	CASSDGPFANTGELFF	TGTGCCAGCAGTGACGGCCCGTTCGCGAACACCGGGGAGCTGTTTTTT
TRBJ2-7	NA	NA	TRBV4-1	CASSQGRTNPDEQYF	TGCGCCAGCAGCCAAGGTCGGACGAACCCGGACGAGCAGTACTTC
TRBJ1-2	TRBD1	NA	TRBV19	CASSIPGGAFYGYTF	TGTGCCAGTAGTATTCCAGGGGGCGCGTTCTATGGCTACACCTTC
TRBJ1-5	TRBD1	NA	TRBV4-1	CASSQRDSFNQPQHF	TGCGCCAGCAGCCAACGGGACAGCTTCAATCAGCCCCAGCATTTT
TRBJ1-5	TRBD1	NA	TRBV2	CASNRGQVSNQPQHF	TGTGCCAGCAACCGCGGACAGGTTAGCAATCAGCCCCAGCATTTT
TRBJ1-5	NA	NA	TRBV11-2	CASSLEVHRPNQPQHF	TGTGCCAGCAGCTTAGAAGTCCACAGACCTAATCAGCCCCAGCATTTT
TRBJ2-5	NA	NA	TRBV4-1	CASSQESWGRETQYF	TGCGCCAGCAGCCAAGAATCCTGGGGGCGAGAGACCCAGTACTTC
TRBJ2-7	NA	NA	TRBV7-9	CASSFPTDSYEQYF	TGTGCCAGCAGCTTTCCCACAGACTCCTACGAGCAGTACTTC
TRBJ2-7	NA	NA	TRBV4-1	CASSQVGSDEQYF	TGCGCCAGCAGCCAAGTGGGCAGTGACGAGCAGTACTTC
TRBJ2-7	TRBD1	NA	TRBV19	CASSLQGEDYEQYF	TGTGCCAGTAGTTTACAGGGGGAAGATTACGAGCAGTACTTC
TRBJ1-2	NA	NA	TRBV25-1	CASRKGGYGYTF	TGTGCCAGCAGGAAGGGAGGTTATGGCTACACCTTC
TRBJ2-7	NA	NA	TRBV5-6	CASSIKGRSSYEQYF	TGTGCCAGCAGTATCAAGGGACGGAGCTCCTACGAGCAGTACTTC
TRBJ2-1	NA	NA	TRBV4-1	CASSSTRPPNEQFF	TGCGCCAGCTCCTCAACCAGGCCTCCCAATGAGCAGTTCTTC
TRBJ2-6	NA	NA	TRBV4-1	CASSPVKGGGTGANVLTF	TGCGCCAGCAGCCCCGTAAAGGGAGGGGGGACTGGGGCCAACGTCCTGACTTTC
TRBJ2-7	NA	NA	TRBV9	CASSDRDKTYEQYF	TGTGCCAGCAGCGACCGGGACAAGACCTACGAGCAGTACTTC
TRBJ2-7	TRBD2	NA	TRBV6-6	CASRAGVLEQYF	TGTGCCAGCAGGGCGGGAGTGCTAGAGCAGTACTTC
TRBJ2-7	TRBD1	NA	TRBV11-2	CASSLETGSFYEQYF	TGTGCCAGCAGCTTAGAGACAGGGAGCTTCTACGAGCAGTACTTC
TRBJ2-2	TRBD1	once	TRBV7-9	CASSRPGTGLDTGELFF	TGTGCCAGCAGCCGTCCCGGGACAGGGTTGGACACCGGGGAGCTGTTTTTT
TRBJ2-7	TRBD2	NA	TRBV30	CAQENGASGRYEQYF	TGTGCCCAAGAAAACGGGGCTAGCGGGAGGTACGAGCAGTACTTC
TRBJ2-3	TRBD1	once	TRBV6-1	CASSEQGQGLDTQYF	TGTGCCAGCAGTGAACAAGGACAGGGTCTTGATACGCAGTATTTT
TRBJ2-2	NA	NA	TRBV6-5	CASSYSTLMHGELFF	TGTGCCAGCAGTTACTCGACTCTTATGCACGGGGAGCTGTTTTTT
TRBJ2-7	NA	NA	TRBV15	CATSRGGGMYEQYF	TGTGCCACCAGCAGAGGTGGGGGAATGTACGAGCAGTACTTC
TRBJ2-1	NA	NA	TRBV11-2	CASSLDPGSYLNEQFF	TGTGCCAGCAGCTTAGATCCCGGGAGCTATCTAAATGAGCAGTTCTTC
TRBJ2-7	TRBD1	once	TRBV7-6	CASSRTGGVDEQYF	TGTGCCAGCAGCCGCACAGGGGGAGTGGACGAGCAGTACTTC
TRBJ2-3	TRBD2	once	TRBV11-1	CASSHLAGVTDTQYF	TGTGCCAGCAGCCATTTGGCGGGGGTCACAGATACGCAGTATTTT
TRBJ2-2	TRBD2	NA	TRBV28	CATYLRGGTGELFF	TGTGCCACCTACTTAAGGGGAGGGACCGGGGAGCTGTTTTTT
TRBJ1-1	NA	NA	TRBV10-3	CAAKTEGLGGDTEAFF	TGTGCCGCTAAAACAGAGGGCTTGGGTGGCGACACTGAAGCTTTCTTT
TRBJ2-7	TRBD2	once	TRBV7-6	CASSRGLAGATPFVEQYF	TGTGCCAGCAGCCGAGGACTAGCGGGAGCCACCCCTTTCGTCGAGCAGTACTTC
TRBJ1-2	NA	NA	TRBV6-1	CASSENPSWAENYGYTF	TGTGCCAGCAGTGAAAACCCCAGTTGGGCGGAAAACTATGGCTACACCTTC
TRBJ2-2	TRBD1	NA	TRBV2	CASTGGPYTGELFF	TGTGCCAGCACAGGGGGCCCCTACACCGGGGAGCTGTTTTTT
TRBJ2-7	NA	NA	TRBV6-1	CASRDRTTYEQYF	TGTGCCAGCAGGGACAGAACTACATACGAGCAGTACTTC
TRBJ2-7	NA	NA	TRBV6-1	CASSLQGGGYEQYF	TGTGCCAGCAGTCTACAGGGTGGGGGCTACGAGCAGTACTTC
TRBJ2-5	NA	NA	TRBV7-6	CASSLGLRETQYF	TGTGCCAGCAGCTTAGGCCTGAGAGAGACCCAGTACTTC
TRBJ2-1	NA	NA	TRBV6-5	CASTRPYSDEQFF	TGTGCCAGCACCAGGCCATATTCCGATGAGCAGTTCTTC
TRBJ1-1	NA	NA	TRBV2	CASSGGRLGNTEAFF	TGTGCCAGCAGTGGGGGGCGGTTGGGGAACACTGAAGCTTTCTTT
TRBJ2-1	TRBD1	NA	TRBV2	CASSEAILTGGRNNEQFF	TGTGCCAGCAGTGAAGCAATACTCACAGGGGGCCGGAACAATGAGCAGTTCTTC
TRBJ2-7	NA	few	TRBV12-1	CASSVAYEQYF	TGTGCCAGCAGCGTCGCCTACGAGCAGTACTTC
TRBJ2-3	NA	few	TRBV30	CAWSVGDTQYF	TGTGCCTGGAGTGTGGGAGATACGCAGTATTTT
TRBJ2-7	TRBD2	NA	TRBV28	CASSPAGENYEQYF	TGTGCCAGCAGCCCGGCGGGGGAGAACTACGAGCAGTACTTC
TRBJ2-5	NA	once	TRBV7-2	CASRPTGMGETQYF	TGTGCCAGCAGACCTACAGGGATGGGAGAGACCCAGTACTTC
TRBJ1-4	TRBD1	NA	TRBV7-9	CASTLAPTGGDEKLFF	TGTGCCAGCACCCTAGCCCCCACAGGGGGCGATGAAAAACTGTTTTTT
TRBJ2-2	NA	NA	TRBV5-1	CASSLGWVQYTGELFF	TGCGCCAGCAGCTTGGGGTGGGTCCAATACACCGGGGAGCTGTTTTTT
TRBJ2-7	TRBD2	NA	TRBV5-1	CASSLAGGGYEQYF	TGCGCCAGCAGCTTGGCGGGGGGAGGCTACGAGCAGTACTTC
TRBJ2-1	TRBD1	NA	TRBV7-9	CASSFTTGVNEQFF	TGTGCCAGCAGCTTCACAACAGGGGTGAATGAGCAGTTCTTC
TRBJ2-3	NA	NA	TRBV4-1	CASSQGGFAPSTDTQYF	TGCGCCAGCAGCCAAGGGGGATTTGCACCTAGCACAGATACGCAGTATTTT
TRBJ2-1	NA	NA	TRBV7-2	CASSLIGSNEQFF	TGTGCCAGCAGCTTAATCGGGAGCAATGAGCAGTTCTTC
TRBJ1-1	NA	NA	TRBV5-4	CASSSNRLGGDDTEAFF	TGTGCCAGCAGCTCAAACCGGCTGGGAGGGGACGACACTGAAGCTTTCTTT
TRBJ2-6	NA	NA	TRBV7-6	CASSPPRAGANVLTF	TGTGCCAGCAGCCCCCCCCGGGCCGGGGCCAACGTCCTGACTTTC
TRBJ2-7	NA	NA	TRBV7-6	CASSLVQFGEQYF	TGTGCCAGCAGCTTAGTCCAGTTTGGCGAGCAGTACTTC
TRBJ2-7	NA	NA	TRBV11-2	CASSLILTAYEQYF	TGTGCCAGCAGCTTAATCCTAACGGCCTACGAGCAGTACTTC
TRBJ1-2	TRBD1	NA	TRBV5-4	CASSFSGGHGYTF	TGTGCCAGCAGCTTTTCAGGGGGCCATGGCTACACCTTC